This passage covers 10 T cell receptor beta chains from one sample sequenced in a study of shared clonotypes between healthy human individuals. TCRdb's table, derived via immunoSEQ multiplex PCR, lists solely in-frame clones and lacks some. The sample has roughly 2.4 million clones, under 97% seen once. Sequenced input: naive CD4+ T cells sorted from blood. Subset of the sample: CD45RA+ positively selected. The receptor set was obtained from a man aged 18-30 years in good health.

J is TRBJ2-7 and V is TRBV18, with 8 bases aligning to TRBD2. V shed 3 bases, J shed 3 bases, and the junction held 7 bases outside the gene matches. Germline V gene data show CDR1 as KGHSH and CDR2 as LQKENI. CDR3 length equals 15 residues. The CDR3, as DNA: TGTGCCAGCTCACCTTTAGCGGGGCACAACTACGAGCAGTACTTC. Residues: CASSPLAGHNYEQYF.

The rearrangement uses TRBV9 and TRBJ2-3, with 8 bases fitting TRBD2. V lost 3 bases, J lost 3 bases, and 6 bases stayed unmatched. Looked up from germline, CDR1 is SGDLS and CDR2 is YYNGEE. CDR3 length: 15 residues. CDR3 sequence: CASSGSGKGTDTQYF. CDR3 bases: TGTGCCAGCAGCGGTAGCGGGAAGGGTACAGATACGCAGTATTTT. Full variable domain (remainder filled in from reference TRBV9 and TRBJ2-3): DSGVTQTPKHLITATGQRVTLRCSPRSGDLSVYWYQQSLDQGLQFLIQYYNGEERAKGNILERFSAQQFPDLHSELNLSSLELGDSALYFCASSGSGKGTDTQYFGPGTRLTVL.

This clone appeared a single time. V usage is TRBV30 and J usage is TRBJ2-4; 10 positions match TRBD2. With 4 bases clipped from V and 13 bases from J, the junction kept 4 bases outside the gene matches. CDR1 and CDR2 from the germline V gene are GTSNPN and SVGIG (reference sequence). The CDR3 covers 11 residues. CDR3: CAWTSGGLQYF. The DNA of the CDR3 is TGTGCCTGGACTAGCGGGGGCCTCCAGTACTTC.

The sample holds one count of this clone. The V and J genes are TRBV7-2 and TRBJ2-7; the D gene is possibly TRBD1 (7 bases). CDR3 length equals 12 residues. Trimming removed 5 bases at V and 7 bases at J, with 12 bases between. Germline values: CDR1 SGHTA, CDR2 FQGNSA. The CDR3 is CASSQGGWEQYF. Written as DNA, the CDR3 is TGTGCCAGCAGCCAGGGGGGTTGGGAGCAGTACTTC.

In the case of this clone: Other nucleotide sequences in the sample specify the same CDR3. The chain joins TRBV11-2 to TRBJ2-7, with D possibly matching TRBD2 (5 bases). V was cut by 5 bases and J by 4 bases, with 9 bases left in between. Germline CDR1 SGHAT, CDR2 FQNNGV. CDR3 length: 12 amino acids. CDR3 DNA sequence: TGTGCCAGCAGCCCGGACTCGTACGAGCAGTACTTC. Its translation: CASSPDSYEQYF.

The V call is TRBV6-1, the J call TRBJ2-7; D is uncertain. The germline V gene encodes CDR1 MNHNS and CDR2 SASEGT. Trimming stripped 1 base from V and 3 bases from J, with 10 bases between. The CDR3 is 14 residues long. The CDR3 region has the DNA TGTGCCAGCAGTGAAGTTGTAGGACGCTACGAGCAGTACTTC. Its protein is CASSEVVGRYEQYF.

The chain recombines TRBV29-1 with TRBJ1-5; D is unresolved. Germline CDR1 and CDR2: SQVTM and ANQGSEA. The CDR3 has 13 amino acids. Deletions cut 5 bases from V and 1 base from J, with 9 bases between. The CDR3 coding sequence is TGCAGCGTTCTCGAACGGAGCAATCAGCCCCAGCATTTT. It specifies CSVLERSNQPQHF.

Written as DNA, the CDR3 is TGCGCCAGCAGCTTGTCTGGAAACATGAACACTGAAGCTTTCTTT. It translates to CASSLSGNMNTEAFF. The chain uses TRBV5-1 and TRBJ1-1; D uncertain. Germline V lookup: CDR1 SGHRS, CDR2 YFSETQ. Trimming removed 1 base at V and 0 bases at J, with 10 bases between. The CDR3 contains 15 residues.

This clone was picked up one time. The chain carries TRBV6-5 and TRBJ2-2; 8 bases match TRBD1. The CDR3 is made up of 14 amino acids. V lost 7 bases to trimming and J lost 5 bases; unmatched junction nucleotides: 6. The V gene's germline CDR1 is MNHEY and CDR2 SVGAGI. The CDR3: CASNSGQGTGELFF. CDR3 coding DNA: TGTGCCAGCAATTCCGGACAGGGTACCGGGGAGCTGTTTTTT.

This sequence joins TRBV9 and TRBJ1-6; D is possibly TRBD1 (5 bases). CDR3 length equals 17 residues. Germline CDR1 and CDR2: SGDLS and YYNGEE. V was trimmed by 4 bases and J by 8 bases, leaving 22 bases between them. For the CDR3, the DNA is TGTGCCAGCAGCCCCTCACCCGACAGCTCCCTATATTCACCCCTCCACTTT. This gives the protein CASSPSPDSSLYSPLHF.